Each of the 22 T cell receptor beta chains below was sequenced from the same sample in a study of beta chain features in type 1 diabetes. Expressed TCRB transcripts were sequenced because the entire RNA isolate underwent reverse transcription. Generated by immunoSEQ multiplex PCR, the TCRdb table keeps only in-frame clones and is missing some. Counted here are 450,000 to 600,000 clones, approximately 31% occurring once; the ten biggest clones make up roughly 0.066%. The sample was naive CD4+ T cells from blood. The receptors shown here come from a man aged 18 to 35 in good health.

This clone came up a few times. The chain couples TRBV14 to TRBJ2-1, with 10 bases identical to TRBD2. Trimming took 1 base from V and 14 from J; bases not matched to a gene: 5. This CDR3 comprises 13 residues. Germline V CDR1 and CDR2: SGHDN, FVKESK. The CDR3 protein is CASSQVLAGLKFF. The CDR3 nucleotides are TGTGCCAGCAGCCAAGTACTAGCGGGATTGAAGTTCTTC.

This chain joins TRBV15 and TRBJ2-5; D is ambiguous. This CDR3 spans 11 amino acids. Germline V gives CDR1 LNHNV, CDR2 YYDKDF (reference sequence). Trimming left V 1 base short and J 14 bases short, with 11 bases between. The CDR3 coding sequence is TGTGCCACCAGCAGAGGACCGAGGTTCTACTTC. Its protein product is CATSRGPRFYF.

The chain has TRBV5-1 and TRBJ2-2, with 13 bases that match TRBD2. The CDR3 spans 17 residues. Per germline, CDR1 SGHRS and CDR2 YFSETQ. Unmatched junction bases numbered 5, after V lost 4 bases and J lost 2 bases. The CDR3 sequence is CASSVLAGGPNTGELFF. CDR3 in DNA: TGCGCCAGCAGCGTACTAGCGGGAGGGCCTAACACCGGGGAGCTGTTTTTT.

This clone was recorded a few times. V gene TRBV6-6 combines with J gene TRBJ1-4; D unresolved. The CDR3 length is 15 residues. Trimming removed 6 bases from V and 6 bases from J, with 17 bases in between. Germline assignment: CDR1 MNHNY and CDR2 SVGAGI (reference sequence). CDR3 in DNA: TGTGCCAGCAGCTGGCGGCCAGTGGAGGATGAAAAACTGTTTTTT. Translation: CASSWRPVEDEKLFF.

In this sample, this clone turned up once. This chain joins TRBV7-2 and TRBJ2-1; the match to TRBD2 covers 11 bases. This CDR3 region has 15 residues. Germline V gene lookup returns CDR1 SGHTA and CDR2 FQGNSA. J gave up 4 bases and V 5 bases, and 4 bases lay outside the gene matches. CDR3 in amino acids: CASSTGLAEYNEQFF. The CDR3 nucleotides read TGTGCCAGCAGCACGGGACTAGCGGAGTACAATGAGCAGTTCTTC.

Concerning this clone: Other nucleotide sequences in the sample specify the same CDR3. The chain links TRBV30 to TRBJ2-1, with D unresolved. V was cut by 3 bases and J by 0 bases, with 3 bases left in between. This CDR3 comprises 12 residues. Germline CDR1 and CDR2: GTSNPN and SVGIG (reference sequence). Written as DNA, the CDR3 is TGTGCCTGGAGGAGCTCCTACAATGAGCAGTTCTTC. This translates into CAWRSSYNEQFF.

The chain carries TRBV10-3 and TRBJ2-3; possible D gene TRBD2, 6 bases. The CDR3 has 14 residues. Germline V gene lookup returns CDR1 ENHRY and CDR2 SYGVKD. Trimming shortened V by 10 bases and J by 0 bases, and 14 bases separated the two germline ends. Written as DNA, the CDR3 is TGTGCCACCTGGCGGGGTTCTAGCACAGATACGCAGTATTTT. Amino acids: CATWRGSSTDTQYF.

The chain carries TRBV7-9 and TRBJ2-2; D uncertain. Trimming removed 4 bases from V and 5 bases from J, with 8 bases in between. CDR3 size: 13 residues. Germline V gene sequence: CDR1 SEHNR, CDR2 FQNEAQ (reference sequence). The CDR3 is CASSSLSTGELFF. The CDR3 coding sequence is TGTGCCAGCAGCTCCCTATCTACCGGGGAGCTGTTTTTT.

The chain carries TRBV7-2 and TRBJ2-7, with D perhaps TRBD2 (5 bases). This CDR3 region has 14 residues. Germline V lookup: CDR1 SGHTA, CDR2 FQGNSA. The germline V and J ends were trimmed by 6 bases and 5 bases, with 17 bases remaining between them. The CDR3 is CASSATGLAHEQYF. The CDR3 DNA reads TGTGCCAGCAGTGCTACGGGATTAGCCCACGAGCAGTACTTC.

This rearrangement joins TRBV5-1 to TRBJ2-3; 8 positions agree with TRBD1. V gave up 0 bases and J gave up 0 bases; unmatched junction bases: 6. This CDR3 is 17 amino acids long. The germline V gene has CDR1 SGHRS and CDR2 YFSETQ. CDR3 loop: CASSLASTGDSTDTQYF. The CDR3 DNA reads TGCGCCAGCAGCTTGGCCTCGACAGGGGACAGCACAGATACGCAGTATTTT.

V gene TRBV7-2 combines with J gene TRBJ2-5; the D gene is possibly TRBD1 (6 bases). The CDR3 covers 15 residues. Deletions cut 1 base from V and 3 bases from J, with 12 bases between. The germline V gene has CDR1 SGHTA and CDR2 FQGNSA. The CDR3 sequence is CASSLGPAGEETQYF. The CDR3 DNA reads TGTGCCAGCAGCTTAGGGCCCGCAGGGGAAGAGACCCAGTACTTC.

This clone was observed a few times. Other DNA sequences in the same sample also yield this CDR3. V is TRBV7-6 and J is TRBJ2-7, with no clear D. V was shortened by 5 bases and J by 7 bases, with 9 bases between the two germline ends. The CDR3 loop spans 11 amino acids. Germline V gene lookup returns CDR1 SGHVS and CDR2 FNYEAQ. For the CDR3, the DNA is TGTGCCAGCAGCCTTGGGGATGAGCAGTACTTC. The encoded protein is CASSLGDEQYF.

In this sample, this clone turned up a few times. J is TRBJ1-5 and V is TRBV4-1, with D possibly TRBD1 on 6 matching bases. Trimming left V 6 bases short and J 1 base short, with 13 bases between. The V gene's germline CDR1 is MGHRA and CDR2 YSYEKL. CDR3 length: 15 residues. The CDR3 region is CASRPGDESNQPQHF. As DNA, the CDR3 is TGCGCCAGCAGACCAGGGGATGAGAGCAATCAGCCCCAGCATTTT.

This chain connects TRBV7-8 to TRBJ2-1, with 8 bases that match TRBD2. V gave up 4 bases and J gave up 8 bases; unmatched junction bases: 13. Looked up from germline, CDR1 is SGHVS and CDR2 is FQNEAQ. The CDR3 spans 16 residues. CDR3 residues: CASSSPGLVRGYEQFF. In DNA, the CDR3 is TGTGCCAGCAGCTCACCGGGACTAGTCAGAGGGTATGAGCAGTTCTTC.

V is TRBV7-9 and J is TRBJ1-5; no firm D call. Germline CDR1 is SEHNR and CDR2 is FQNEAQ (reference sequence). The CDR3 loop spans 14 amino acids. V was shortened by 1 base and J by 4 bases, with 8 bases between the two germline ends. For the CDR3, the DNA is TGTGCCAGCAGCTTAGGGGAGGCAAATCAGCCCCAGCATTTT. The encoded protein is CASSLGEANQPQHF.

The chain carries TRBV18 and TRBJ2-5, with TRBD2 identical over 8 bases. From germline, CDR1 is KGHSH and CDR2 LQKENI. The J segment lost 3 bases and the V segment lost 2 bases, leaving 8 bases of the junction unmatched. The CDR3 runs to 16 residues. The CDR3 loop is CASSPFGLAAEETQYF. The CDR3 DNA is TGTGCCAGCTCACCATTCGGACTAGCAGCTGAAGAGACCCAGTACTTC. The entire variable domain, with the rest obtained from reference TRBV18 and TRBJ2-5, is as follows: NAGVMQNPRHLVRRRGQEARLRCSPMKGHSHVYWYRQLPEEGLKFMVYLQKENIIDESGMPKERFSAEFPKEGPSILRIQQVVRGDSAAYFCASSPFGLAAEETQYFGPGTRLLVL.

This chain links TRBV7-2 with TRBJ2-3, with 9 bases fitting TRBD2. Germline CDR1 SGHTA, CDR2 FQGNSA. The CDR3 runs to 15 residues. Trimming at V came to 4 bases and at J to 4 bases, leaving 6 bases not matched to a gene. CDR3 in amino acids: CASSYSGRGADTQYF. CDR3 DNA sequence: TGTGCCAGCAGCTATAGCGGGAGAGGCGCAGATACGCAGTATTTT.

This clone was recorded a few times. V gene TRBV18 combines with J gene TRBJ2-5, with D uncertain. The CDR3 is made up of 13 amino acids. The V end lost 3 bases, the J end lost 2 bases, and 7 bases lay between the germline ends. Germline V gene sequence: CDR1 KGHSH, CDR2 LQKENI. CDR3 loop: CASSPNPQETQYF. The CDR3 DNA sequence: TGTGCCAGCTCACCGAATCCTCAAGAGACCCAGTACTTC.

The sample holds a few counts of this clone. This rearrangement joins TRBV27 to TRBJ2-1, with D maybe TRBD1 (5 bases). The ends were cut back, 1 base at V and 4 bases at J, with 20 bases in the middle. The CDR3 runs 18 residues. Germline CDR1 MNHEY, CDR2 SMNVEV (reference sequence). Here the CDR3 DNA reads TGTGCCAGCAGTTTATGGTCCGGTGGGGCCGAGAGGTACAATGAGCAGTTCTTC. Translation gives CASSLWSGGAERYNEQFF.

This chain joins TRBV5-1 and TRBJ2-7; the match to TRBD2 covers 8 bases. J was trimmed by 0 bases and V by 2 bases; bases with no gene match: 1. The CDR3 spans 14 residues. Germline values: CDR1 SGHRS, CDR2 YFSETQ. The DNA of the CDR3 is TGCGCCAGCAGCTTTACTAGCGGCTCCTACGAGCAGTACTTC. The encoded protein is CASSFTSGSYEQYF.

The chain has TRBV27 and TRBJ2-3; D is ambiguous. Trimming removed 0 bases at V and 3 bases at J, with 4 bases between. CDR1 and CDR2 (germline): MNHEY, SMNVEV (reference sequence). The CDR3 consists of 13 residues. CDR3 residues: CASSLSRTDTQYF. CDR3 DNA sequence: TGTGCCAGCAGTTTATCGAGGACAGATACGCAGTATTTT.

This clone showed up just a few times. The chain combines TRBV5-1 with TRBJ2-1; D unresolved. The germline gives CDR1 SGHRS, CDR2 YFSETQ. The CDR3 has 14 residues. With 5 bases removed from V and 2 bases from J, the gap between germline ends came to 11 bases. CDR3 in amino acids: CASRSADPYNEQFF. The CDR3 DNA sequence: TGCGCCAGCAGATCGGCAGATCCCTACAATGAGCAGTTCTTC.